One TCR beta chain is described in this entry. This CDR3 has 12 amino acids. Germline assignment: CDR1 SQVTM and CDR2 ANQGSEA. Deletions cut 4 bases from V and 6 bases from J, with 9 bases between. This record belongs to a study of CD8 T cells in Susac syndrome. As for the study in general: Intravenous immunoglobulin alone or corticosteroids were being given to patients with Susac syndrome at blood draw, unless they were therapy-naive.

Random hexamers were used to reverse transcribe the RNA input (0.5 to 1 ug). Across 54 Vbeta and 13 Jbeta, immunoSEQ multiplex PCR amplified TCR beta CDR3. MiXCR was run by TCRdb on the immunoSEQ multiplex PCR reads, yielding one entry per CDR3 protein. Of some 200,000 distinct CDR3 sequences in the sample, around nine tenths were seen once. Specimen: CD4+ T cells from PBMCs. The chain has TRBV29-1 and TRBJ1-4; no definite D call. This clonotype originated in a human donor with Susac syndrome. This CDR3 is CSVAREDEKLFF. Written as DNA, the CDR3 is TGCAGCGTTGCTAGGGAAGATGAAAAACTGTTTTTT.